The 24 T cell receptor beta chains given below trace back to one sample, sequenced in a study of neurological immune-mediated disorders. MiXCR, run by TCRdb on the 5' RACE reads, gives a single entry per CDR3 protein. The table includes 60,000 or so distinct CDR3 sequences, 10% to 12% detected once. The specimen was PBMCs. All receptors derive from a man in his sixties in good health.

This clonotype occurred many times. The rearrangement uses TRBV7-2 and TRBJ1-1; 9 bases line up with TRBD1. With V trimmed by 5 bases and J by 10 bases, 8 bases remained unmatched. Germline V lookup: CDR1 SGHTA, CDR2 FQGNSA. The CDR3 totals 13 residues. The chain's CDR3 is CASSPRTGAAAFF. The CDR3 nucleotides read TGTGCCAGCAGCCCTAGGACAGGGGCGGCAGCTTTCTTT.

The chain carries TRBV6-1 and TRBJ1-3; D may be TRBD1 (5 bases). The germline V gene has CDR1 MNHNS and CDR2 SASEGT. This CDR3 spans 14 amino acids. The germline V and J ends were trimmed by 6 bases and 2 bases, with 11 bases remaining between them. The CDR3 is CASSEQGPGNTIYF. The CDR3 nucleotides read TGTGCCAGCAGCGAGCAGGGACCTGGAAACACCATATATTTT.

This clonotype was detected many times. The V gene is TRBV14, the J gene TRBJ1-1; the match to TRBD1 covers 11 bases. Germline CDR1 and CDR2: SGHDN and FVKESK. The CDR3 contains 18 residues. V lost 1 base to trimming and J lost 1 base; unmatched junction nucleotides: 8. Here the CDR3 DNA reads TGTGCCAGCAGCCAAGCCGGACAGGGGGCGGGCAGGAACACTGAAGCTTTCTTT. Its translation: CASSQAGQGAGRNTEAFF.

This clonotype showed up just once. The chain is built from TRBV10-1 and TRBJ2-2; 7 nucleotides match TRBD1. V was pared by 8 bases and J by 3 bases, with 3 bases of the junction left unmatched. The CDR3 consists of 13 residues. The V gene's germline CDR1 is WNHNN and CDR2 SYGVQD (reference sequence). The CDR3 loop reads CASGDSYTGELFF. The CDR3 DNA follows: TGCGCCAGCGGGGACAGCTACACCGGGGAGCTGTTTTTT.

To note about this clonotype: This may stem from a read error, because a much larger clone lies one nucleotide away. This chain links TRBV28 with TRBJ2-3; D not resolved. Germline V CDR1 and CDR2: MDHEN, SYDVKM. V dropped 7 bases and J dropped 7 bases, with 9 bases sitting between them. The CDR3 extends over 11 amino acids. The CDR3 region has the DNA TGTGCCAGCAAAAGGGCATATACGCAGTATTTT. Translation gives CASKRAYTQYF.

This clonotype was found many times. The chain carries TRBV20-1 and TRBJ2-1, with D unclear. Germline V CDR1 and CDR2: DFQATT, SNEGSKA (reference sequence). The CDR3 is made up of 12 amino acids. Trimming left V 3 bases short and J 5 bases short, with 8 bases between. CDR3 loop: CSASDGNNEQFF. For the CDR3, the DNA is TGCAGTGCTAGCGACGGCAACAATGAGCAGTTCTTC.

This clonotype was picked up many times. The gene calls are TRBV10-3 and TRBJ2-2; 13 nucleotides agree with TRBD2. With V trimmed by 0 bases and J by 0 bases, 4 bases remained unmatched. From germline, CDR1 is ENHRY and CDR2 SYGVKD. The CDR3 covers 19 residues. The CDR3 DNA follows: TGTGCCATCAGTGAGTCTACGGGACTAGCGGGGTCGAACACCGGGGAGCTGTTTTTT. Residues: CAISESTGLAGSNTGELFF.

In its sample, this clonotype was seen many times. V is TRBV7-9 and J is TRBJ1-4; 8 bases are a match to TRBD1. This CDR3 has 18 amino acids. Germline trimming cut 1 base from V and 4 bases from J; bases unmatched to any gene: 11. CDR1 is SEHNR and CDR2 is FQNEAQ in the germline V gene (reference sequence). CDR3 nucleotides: TGTGCCAGCAGCTTAGGTCGCCGTGGACAGGGTGTTAATGAAAAACTGTTTTTT. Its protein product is CASSLGRRGQGVNEKLFF.

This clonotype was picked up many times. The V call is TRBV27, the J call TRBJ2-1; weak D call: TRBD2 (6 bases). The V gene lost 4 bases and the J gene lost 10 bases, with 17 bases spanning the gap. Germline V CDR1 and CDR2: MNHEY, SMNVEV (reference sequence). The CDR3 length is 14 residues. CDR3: CASSSLTRSGEQFF. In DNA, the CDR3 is TGTGCCAGCAGTTCCTTGACTAGGTCAGGGGAGCAGTTCTTC.

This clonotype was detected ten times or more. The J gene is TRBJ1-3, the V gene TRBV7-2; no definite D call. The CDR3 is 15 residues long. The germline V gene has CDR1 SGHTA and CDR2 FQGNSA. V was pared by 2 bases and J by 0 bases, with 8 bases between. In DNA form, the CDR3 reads TGTGCCAGCAGCTTAACATCTCGCTCTGGAAACACCATATATTTT. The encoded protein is CASSLTSRSGNTIYF.

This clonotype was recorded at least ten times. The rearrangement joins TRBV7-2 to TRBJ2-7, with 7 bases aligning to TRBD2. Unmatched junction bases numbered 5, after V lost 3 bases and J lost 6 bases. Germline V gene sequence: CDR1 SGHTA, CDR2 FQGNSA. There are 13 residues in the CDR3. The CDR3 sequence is CASSFGGDFEQYF. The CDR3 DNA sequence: TGTGCCAGCAGCTTTGGGGGGGATTTCGAGCAGTACTTC. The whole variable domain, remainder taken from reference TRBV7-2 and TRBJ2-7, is GAGVSQSPSNKVTEKGKDVELRCDPISGHTALYWYRQSLGQGLEFLIYFQGNSAPDKSGLPSDRFSAERTGGSVSTLTIQRTQQEDSAVYLCASSFGGDFEQYFGPGTRLTVT.

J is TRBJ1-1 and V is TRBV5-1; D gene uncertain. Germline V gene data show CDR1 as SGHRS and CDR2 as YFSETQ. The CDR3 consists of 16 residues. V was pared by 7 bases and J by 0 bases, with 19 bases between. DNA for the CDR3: TGCGCCAGCGGGTCGGGCCTACCAACGATGAACACTGAAGCTTTCTTT. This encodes CASGSGLPTMNTEAFF.

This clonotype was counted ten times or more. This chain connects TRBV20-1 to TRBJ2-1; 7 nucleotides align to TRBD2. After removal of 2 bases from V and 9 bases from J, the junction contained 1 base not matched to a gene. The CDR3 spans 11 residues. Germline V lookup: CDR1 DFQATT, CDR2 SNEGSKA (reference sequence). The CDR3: CSARPGGEQFF. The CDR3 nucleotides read TGCAGTGCTAGACCGGGAGGTGAGCAGTTCTTC.

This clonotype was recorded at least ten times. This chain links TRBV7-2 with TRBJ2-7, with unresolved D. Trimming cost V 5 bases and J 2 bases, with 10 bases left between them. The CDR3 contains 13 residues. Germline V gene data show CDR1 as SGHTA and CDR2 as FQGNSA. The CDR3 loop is CASSEERTYEQYF. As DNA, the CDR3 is TGTGCCAGCAGCGAGGAGAGAACCTACGAGCAGTACTTC.

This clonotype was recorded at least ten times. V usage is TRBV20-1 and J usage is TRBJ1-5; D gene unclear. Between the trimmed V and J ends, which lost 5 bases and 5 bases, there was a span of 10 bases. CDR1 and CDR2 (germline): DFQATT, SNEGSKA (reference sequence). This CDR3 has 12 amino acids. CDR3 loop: CSAVGGYQPQHF. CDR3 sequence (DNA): TGCAGTGCTGTGGGAGGGTATCAGCCCCAGCATTTT.

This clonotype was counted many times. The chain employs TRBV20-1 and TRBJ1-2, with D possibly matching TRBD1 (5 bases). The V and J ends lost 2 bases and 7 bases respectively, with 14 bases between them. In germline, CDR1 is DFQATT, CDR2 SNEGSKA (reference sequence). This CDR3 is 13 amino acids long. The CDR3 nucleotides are TGCAGTGCTAGACAAGCAGGGTGGGGTGGCTACACCTTC. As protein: CSARQAGWGGYTF.

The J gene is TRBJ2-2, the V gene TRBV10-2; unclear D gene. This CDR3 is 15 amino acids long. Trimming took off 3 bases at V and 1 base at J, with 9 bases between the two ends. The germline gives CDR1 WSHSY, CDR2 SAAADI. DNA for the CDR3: TGCGCCAGCAGTGACCTGGGGATGAACACCGGGGAGCTGTTTTTT. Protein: CASSDLGMNTGELFF.

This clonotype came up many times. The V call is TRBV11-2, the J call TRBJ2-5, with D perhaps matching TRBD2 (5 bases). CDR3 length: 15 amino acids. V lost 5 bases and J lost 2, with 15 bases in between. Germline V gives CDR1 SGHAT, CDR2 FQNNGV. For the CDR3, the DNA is TGTGCCAGCAGCCTGCCTGAGGGAGCACAAGAGACCCAGTACTTC. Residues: CASSLPEGAQETQYF. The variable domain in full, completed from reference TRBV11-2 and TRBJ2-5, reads EAGVAQSPRYKIIEKRQSVAFWCNPISGHATLYWYQQILGQGPKLLIQFQNNGVVDDSQLPKDRFSAERLKGVDSTLKIQPAKLEDSAVYLCASSLPEGAQETQYFGPGTRLLVL.

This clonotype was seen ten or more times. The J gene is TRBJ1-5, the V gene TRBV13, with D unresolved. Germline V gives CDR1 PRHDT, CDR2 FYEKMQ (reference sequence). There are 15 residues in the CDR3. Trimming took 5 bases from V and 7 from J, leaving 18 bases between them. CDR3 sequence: CASSQRTEPTQPQHF. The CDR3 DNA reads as TGTGCCAGCAGCCAACGTACAGAGCCCACCCAGCCCCAGCATTTT.

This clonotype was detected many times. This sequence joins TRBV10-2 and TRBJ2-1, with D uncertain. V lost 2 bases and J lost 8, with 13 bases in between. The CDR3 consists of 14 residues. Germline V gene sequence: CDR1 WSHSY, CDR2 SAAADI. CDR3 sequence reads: CASSEGLNLDEQFF. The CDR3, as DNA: TGCGCCAGCAGTGAGGGGTTAAACCTCGATGAGCAGTTCTTC.

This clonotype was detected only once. The CDR3 region is CASRVAQGWSYQPQHF. The CDR3 DNA reads as TGTGCCAGCAGGGTCGCACAGGGGTGGAGCTATCAGCCCCAGCATTTT. V is TRBV7-8 and J is TRBJ1-5, with TRBD1 matching over 7 bases. CDR3 length: 16 amino acids. From germline, CDR1 is SGHVS and CDR2 FQNEAQ. V shed 6 bases and J 5 bases; nucleotides not matched to a gene: 13.

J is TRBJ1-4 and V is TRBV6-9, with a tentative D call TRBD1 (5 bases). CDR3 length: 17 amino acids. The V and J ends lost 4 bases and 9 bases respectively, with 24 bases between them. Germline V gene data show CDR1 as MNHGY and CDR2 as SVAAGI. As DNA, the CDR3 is TGTGCCAGCAGTTTTCCAGCCGGGGGGATAGGAGTTAAAAAACTGTTTTTT. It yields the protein CASSFPAGGIGVKKLFF.

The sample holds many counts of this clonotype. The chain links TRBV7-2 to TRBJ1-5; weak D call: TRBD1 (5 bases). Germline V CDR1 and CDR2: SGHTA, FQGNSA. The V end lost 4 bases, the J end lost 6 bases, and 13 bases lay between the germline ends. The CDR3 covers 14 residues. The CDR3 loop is CASSSLGGTQPQHF. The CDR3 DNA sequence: TGTGCCAGCAGCTCGTTGGGGGGGACTCAGCCCCAGCATTTT.

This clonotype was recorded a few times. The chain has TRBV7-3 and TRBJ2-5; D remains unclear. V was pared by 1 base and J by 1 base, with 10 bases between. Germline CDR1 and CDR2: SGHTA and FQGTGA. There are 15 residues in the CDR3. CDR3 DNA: TGTGCCAGCAGCTTAAGCGGAGCCCTCCAAGAGACCCAGTACTTC. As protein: CASSLSGALQETQYF.